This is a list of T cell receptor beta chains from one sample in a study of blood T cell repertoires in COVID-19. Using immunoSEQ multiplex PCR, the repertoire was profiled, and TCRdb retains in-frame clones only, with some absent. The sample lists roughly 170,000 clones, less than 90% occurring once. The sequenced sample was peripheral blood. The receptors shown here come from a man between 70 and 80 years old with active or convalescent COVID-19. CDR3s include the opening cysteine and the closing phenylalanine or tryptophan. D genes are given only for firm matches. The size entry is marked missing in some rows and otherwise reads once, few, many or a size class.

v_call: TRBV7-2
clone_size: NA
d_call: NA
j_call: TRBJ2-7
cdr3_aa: CASSLTMMSSYEQYF
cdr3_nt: TGTGCCAGCAGCTTAACCATGATGAGCTCCTACGAGCAGTACTTC

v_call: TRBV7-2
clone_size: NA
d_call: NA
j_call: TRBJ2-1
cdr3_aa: CASSLRLATHEQFF
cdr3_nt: TGTGCCAGCAGCTTACGGCTAGCGACGCATGAGCAGTTCTTC

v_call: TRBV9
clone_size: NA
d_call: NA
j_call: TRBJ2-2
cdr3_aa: CASSVLRTGELFF
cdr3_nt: TGTGCCAGCAGTGTCCTGAGGACCGGGGAGCTGTTTTTT

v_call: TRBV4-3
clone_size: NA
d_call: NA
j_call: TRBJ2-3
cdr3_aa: CASSQVPFTDTQYF
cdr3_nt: TGCGCCAGCAGCCAAGTCCCCTTCACAGATACGCAGTATTTT

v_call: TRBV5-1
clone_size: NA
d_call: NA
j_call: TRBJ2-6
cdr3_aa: CASSPTDSGANVLTF
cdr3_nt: TGCGCCAGCAGCCCGACAGACTCTGGGGCCAACGTCCTGACTTTC

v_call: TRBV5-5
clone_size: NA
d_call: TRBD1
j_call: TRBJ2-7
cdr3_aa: CASSLAVYGGQGGPSEQYF
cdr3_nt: TGTGCCAGCAGCTTGGCGGTGTATGGGGGACAGGGAGGACCCTCCGAGCAGTACTTC

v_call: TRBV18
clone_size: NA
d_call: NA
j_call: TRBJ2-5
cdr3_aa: CASSPGQTETQYF
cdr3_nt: TGTGCCAGCTCACCCGGACAGACGGAGACCCAGTACTTC

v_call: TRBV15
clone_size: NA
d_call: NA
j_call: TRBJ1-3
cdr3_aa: CAAHPGGAGGNTIYF
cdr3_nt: TGTGCCGCGCACCCTGGAGGGGCTGGGGGAAACACCATATATTTT

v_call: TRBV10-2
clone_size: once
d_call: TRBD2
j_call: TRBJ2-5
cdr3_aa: CASGLANGETQYF
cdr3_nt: TGCGCCAGCGGACTAGCAAATGGCGAGACCCAGTACTTC

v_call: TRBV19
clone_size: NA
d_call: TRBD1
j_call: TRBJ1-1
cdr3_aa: CASSTTGGGNTEAFF
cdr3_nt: TGTGCCAGTAGTACAACAGGGGGCGGGAACACTGAAGCTTTCTTT

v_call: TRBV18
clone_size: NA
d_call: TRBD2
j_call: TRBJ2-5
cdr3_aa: CASSPRGSGETQYF
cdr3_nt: TGTGCCAGCTCACCGCGGGGGTCAGGGGAGACCCAGTACTTC

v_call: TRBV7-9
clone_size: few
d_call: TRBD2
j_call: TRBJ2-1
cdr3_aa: CASKPLAAYNEQFF
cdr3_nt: TGTGCCAGCAAACCACTAGCGGCATACAATGAGCAGTTCTTC

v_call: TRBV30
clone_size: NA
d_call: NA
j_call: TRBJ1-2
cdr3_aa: CAWSFRVPGAGYTF
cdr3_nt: TGTGCCTGGAGTTTCAGGGTCCCTGGGGCGGGCTACACCTTC

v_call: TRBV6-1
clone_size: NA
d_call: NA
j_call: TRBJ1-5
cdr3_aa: CASSEFGGNSNQPQHF
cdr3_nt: TGTGCCAGCAGTGAATTTGGGGGCAATAGCAATCAGCCCCAGCATTTT

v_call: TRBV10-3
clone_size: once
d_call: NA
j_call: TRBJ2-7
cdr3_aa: CAISKSPLSYEQYF
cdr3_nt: TGTGCCATCAGCAAGAGTCCCCTTTCCTACGAGCAGTACTTC

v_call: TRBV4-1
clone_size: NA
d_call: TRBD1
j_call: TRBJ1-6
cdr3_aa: CASSQGQASSYNSPLHF
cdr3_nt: TGCGCCAGCAGCCAGGGACAGGCCAGCTCCTATAATTCACCCCTCCACTTT

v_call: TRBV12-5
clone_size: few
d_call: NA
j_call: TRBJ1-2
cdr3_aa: CASGSQSLEGVRDGYTF
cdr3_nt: TGTGCTAGTGGTTCCCAATCCCTCGAGGGGGTACGGGATGGCTACACCTTC

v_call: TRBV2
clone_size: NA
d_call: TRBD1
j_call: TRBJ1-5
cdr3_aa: CASSGQGNQPQHF
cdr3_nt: TGTGCCAGCAGTGGACAGGGGAATCAGCCCCAGCATTTT

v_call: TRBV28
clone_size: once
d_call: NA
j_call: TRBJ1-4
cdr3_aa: CASILVWSQSNEKLFF
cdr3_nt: TGTGCCAGCATCCTAGTTTGGAGCCAGTCGAATGAAAAACTGTTTTTT

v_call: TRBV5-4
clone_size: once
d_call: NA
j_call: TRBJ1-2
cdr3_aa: CASSSDTNYGYTF
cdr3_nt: TGTGCCAGCAGTTCAGACACAAACTATGGCTACACCTTC

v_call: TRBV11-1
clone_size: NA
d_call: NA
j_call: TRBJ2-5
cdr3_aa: CASSLGGKTQYF
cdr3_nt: TGTGCCAGCAGCTTAGGCGGGAAGACCCAGTACTTC

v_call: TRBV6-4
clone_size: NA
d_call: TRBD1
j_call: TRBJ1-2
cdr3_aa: CASSDGGRGTYGYTF
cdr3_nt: TGTGCCAGCAGTGACGGGGGCAGGGGGACCTATGGCTACACCTTC

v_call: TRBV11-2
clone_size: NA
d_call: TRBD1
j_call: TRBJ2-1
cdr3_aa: CASSFYRDSHENEQFF
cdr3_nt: TGTGCCAGCAGCTTCTACCGGGACAGCCACGAGAATGAGCAGTTCTTC

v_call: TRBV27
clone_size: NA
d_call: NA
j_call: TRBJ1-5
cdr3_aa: CASSLRSASNQPQHF
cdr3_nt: TGTGCCAGCAGTTTAAGGTCAGCGAGCAATCAGCCCCAGCATTTT

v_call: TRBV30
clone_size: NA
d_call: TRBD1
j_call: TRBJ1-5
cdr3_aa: CAWSLPGQGYQPQHF
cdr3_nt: TGTGCCTGGAGTTTGCCGGGACAGGGGTATCAGCCCCAGCATTTT

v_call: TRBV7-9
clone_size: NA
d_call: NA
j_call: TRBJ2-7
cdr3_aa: CASSPQEVSYEQYF
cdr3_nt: TGTGCCAGCAGCCCGCAGGAGGTTTCCTACGAGCAGTACTTC

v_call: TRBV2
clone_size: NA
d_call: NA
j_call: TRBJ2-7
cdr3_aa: CASSEGGLDTYEQYF
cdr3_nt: TGTGCCAGCAGTGAAGGCGGACTGGATACCTACGAGCAGTACTTC

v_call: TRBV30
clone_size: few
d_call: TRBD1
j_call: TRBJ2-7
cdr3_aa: CAWTDRGHYEQYF
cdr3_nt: TGTGCCTGGACGGACAGGGGGCACTACGAGCAGTACTTC

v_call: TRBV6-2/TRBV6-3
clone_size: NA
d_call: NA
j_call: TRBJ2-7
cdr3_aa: CASSYNSVPYEQYF
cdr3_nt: TGTGCCAGCAGTTACAACTCGGTGCCCTACGAGCAGTACTTC

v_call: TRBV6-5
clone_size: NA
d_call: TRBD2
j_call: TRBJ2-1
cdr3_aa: CASSYRTSGAISEQFF
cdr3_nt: TGTGCCAGCAGTTACAGGACTAGCGGGGCCATAAGTGAGCAGTTCTTC

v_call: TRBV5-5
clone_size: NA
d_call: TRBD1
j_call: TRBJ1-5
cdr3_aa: CASSFDRVAPGPQHF
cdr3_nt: TGTGCCAGCAGCTTCGACAGGGTAGCCCCAGGGCCCCAGCATTTT

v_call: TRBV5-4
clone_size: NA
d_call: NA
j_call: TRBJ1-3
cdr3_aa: CASSPEGFGNTIYF
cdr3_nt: TGTGCCAGCAGCCCCGAGGGATTTGGAAACACCATATATTTT

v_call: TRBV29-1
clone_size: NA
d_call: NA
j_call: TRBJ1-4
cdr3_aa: CSVGEGSNEKLFF
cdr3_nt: TGCAGCGTTGGGGAGGGTAGTAATGAAAAACTGTTTTTT

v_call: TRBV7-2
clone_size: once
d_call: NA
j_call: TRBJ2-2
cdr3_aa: CASSLDGPGWGTGELFF
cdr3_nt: TGTGCCAGCAGCTTAGATGGTCCGGGGTGGGGAACCGGGGAGCTGTTTTTT

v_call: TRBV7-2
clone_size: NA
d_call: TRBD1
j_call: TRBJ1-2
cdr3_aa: CASSYRDSHYGYTF
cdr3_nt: TGTGCCAGCAGCTATCGGGACAGCCACTATGGCTACACCTTC

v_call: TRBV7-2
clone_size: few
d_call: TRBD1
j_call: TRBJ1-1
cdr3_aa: CASSHRQGGTEAFF
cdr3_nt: TGTGCCAGCAGCCACAGACAGGGAGGAACTGAAGCTTTCTTT

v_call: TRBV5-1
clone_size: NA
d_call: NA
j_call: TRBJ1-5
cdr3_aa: CASSLGGGNQPQHF
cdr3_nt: TGCGCCAGCAGCCTGGGGGGGGGCAATCAGCCCCAGCATTTT

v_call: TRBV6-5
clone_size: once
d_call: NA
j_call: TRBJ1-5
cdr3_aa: CASSPRSWLPQHF
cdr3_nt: TGTGCCAGCAGTCCCCGGAGTTGGCTGCCCCAGCATTTT

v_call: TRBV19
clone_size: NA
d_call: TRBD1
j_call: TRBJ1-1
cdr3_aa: CASSIASGQGRRLDTEAFF
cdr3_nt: TGTGCCAGTAGTATAGCCTCTGGACAGGGGAGGAGATTGGACACTGAAGCTTTCTTT

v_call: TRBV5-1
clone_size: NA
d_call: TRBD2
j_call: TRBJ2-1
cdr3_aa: CASSLVSGTNNEQFF
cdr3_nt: TGCGCCAGCAGCTTGGTTAGCGGGACCAACAATGAGCAGTTCTTC

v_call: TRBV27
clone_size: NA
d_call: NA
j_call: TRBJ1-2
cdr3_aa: CASSSPGTMFRGYTF
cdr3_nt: TGTGCCAGCAGTTCTCCGGGGACAATGTTTCGAGGCTACACCTTC

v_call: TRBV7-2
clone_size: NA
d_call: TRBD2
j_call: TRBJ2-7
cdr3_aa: CASSLGGGSSNEQYF
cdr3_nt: TGTGCCAGCAGCTTAGGAGGCGGGAGTAGCAACGAGCAGTACTTC

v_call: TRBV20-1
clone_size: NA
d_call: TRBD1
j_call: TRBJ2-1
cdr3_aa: CSASPDRVKEYEQFF
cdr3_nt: TGCAGTGCTAGTCCGGACAGGGTAAAGGAATATGAGCAGTTCTTC

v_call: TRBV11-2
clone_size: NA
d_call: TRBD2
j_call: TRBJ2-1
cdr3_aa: CASSYTSGTYNEQFF
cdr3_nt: TGTGCCAGCAGCTACACTAGCGGGACTTACAATGAGCAGTTCTTC

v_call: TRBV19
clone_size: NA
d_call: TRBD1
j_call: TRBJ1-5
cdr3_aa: CASSMAGDRGRYSNQPQHF
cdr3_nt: TGTGCCAGTAGTATGGCGGGGGACAGGGGCCGGTATAGCAATCAGCCCCAGCATTTT

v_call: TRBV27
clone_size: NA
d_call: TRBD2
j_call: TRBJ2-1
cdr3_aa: CASSFGARTSGRDEQFF
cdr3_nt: TGTGCCAGCAGTTTCGGGGCTAGGACTAGCGGGAGAGACGAGCAGTTCTTC

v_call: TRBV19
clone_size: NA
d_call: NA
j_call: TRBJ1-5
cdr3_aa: CASSIRDYSNQPQHF
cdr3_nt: TGTGCCAGTAGTATAAGGGACTATAGCAATCAGCCCCAGCATTTT

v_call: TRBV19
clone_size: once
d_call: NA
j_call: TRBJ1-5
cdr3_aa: CASSHGTSNQPQHF
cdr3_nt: TGTGCCAGTAGCCACGGGACAAGCAATCAGCCCCAGCATTTT

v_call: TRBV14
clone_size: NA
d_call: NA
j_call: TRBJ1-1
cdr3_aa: CASRKQGNTEAFF
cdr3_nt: TGTGCCAGCAGGAAACAGGGGAACACTGAAGCTTTCTTT

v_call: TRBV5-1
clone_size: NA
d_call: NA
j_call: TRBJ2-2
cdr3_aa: CASSLDSTDGELFF
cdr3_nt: TGCGCCAGCAGCTTGGATAGCACGGACGGGGAGCTGTTTTTT

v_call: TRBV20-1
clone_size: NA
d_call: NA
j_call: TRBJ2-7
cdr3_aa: CSASRGAGEQYF
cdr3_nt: TGCAGTGCTAGTCGGGGGGCCGGGGAGCAGTACTTC